This T cell receptor beta chain appears in the sequencing data of a study of CD8+ T cells in alopecia areata. The authors extracted RNA and reverse transcribed it into cDNA as the sequencing template. Clones were read by immunoSEQ multiplex PCR, and TCRdb kept only the in-frame ones, dropping some. The sample records roughly 140,000 clones, less than 65% being singletons. The CDR3 totals 13 residues. The germline V and J ends were trimmed by 3 bases and 5 bases, with 10 bases remaining between them. Germline assignment: CDR1 SNHLY and CDR2 FYNNEI. Sorting separated CD4+ and CD8+ T cells out of PBMCs. The specimen was CD8+ T cells sorted from blood. V usage is TRBV2 and J usage is TRBJ2-5; D tentatively reads TRBD1 or TRBD2 (5 bases each). The receptor comes from a human donor in good health. The CDR3 loop is CASSEGPSETQYF. DNA for the CDR3: TGTGCCAGCAGTGAGGGACCCTCGGAGACCCAGTACTTC.